The count of the clone carrying this T cell receptor beta chain is one. Clones were sequenced by immunoSEQ multiplex PCR, and TCRdb holds only the in-frame ones, with some missing. Of about 39,000 clones detected, over 65% appear once; the ten largest clones hold over 45%. This record belongs to a study of control samples from healthy donors and cancer patients. This CDR3 contains 16 residues. CDR1 and CDR2 (germline): MNHEY, SVGEGT. Germline trimming cut 5 bases from V and 3 bases from J; bases unmatched to any gene: 8. Sequenced input: blood. The source of this sequence is a man in his sixties in good health. The genes are TRBV6-2 or TRBV6-3 and TRBJ1-5, with TRBD1 identical over 9 bases. The CDR3 protein is CASSRQGGGNNQPQHF. As DNA, the CDR3 is TGTGCCAGCAGTCGACAGGGGGGTGGGAACAATCAGCCCCAGCATTTT.